One sample yielded the 25 T cell receptor beta chains listed below, sequenced in a study of T cell changes during pregnancy in multiple sclerosis. The repertoire was sequenced with immunoSEQ multiplex PCR; TCRdb's copy has only in-frame clones and lacks some. The repertoire has 30,000 to 40,000 clones, 94% of them found once; the top ten carry approximately 0.39%. Sequenced material: CD4+ T cells from peripheral blood mononuclear cells, taken in the second trimester of pregnancy. The source is a female donor with multiple sclerosis, enrolled in a pregnancy study.

This clone was seen a single time. The rearrangement uses TRBV6-6 and TRBJ2-5, with 11 bases that match TRBD1. Trimming removed 4 bases from V and 3 bases from J; junction bases left unmatched: 4. The CDR3 totals 15 residues. Per germline, CDR1 MNHNY and CDR2 SVGAGI (reference sequence). The CDR3 coding sequence is TGTGCCAGCAGTTCCGGGACAGGGGGTAAAGAGACCCAGTACTTC. This translates into CASSSGTGGKETQYF.

The CDR3 sequence is CASSVGGSGSYNEQFF. CDR3 bases: TGCGCCAGCAGCGTAGGGGGCTCGGGCTCCTACAATGAGCAGTTCTTC. The chain couples TRBV5-1 to TRBJ2-1, with 7 bases fitting TRBD1. The V and J ends lost 4 bases and 0 bases, in that order; junction bases with no gene match: 7. This CDR3 has 16 amino acids. The germline CDR1 and CDR2 sequences are SGHRS and YFSETQ. Filled out from reference TRBV5-1 and TRBJ2-1, the complete variable domain reads KAGVTQTPRYLIKTRGQQVTLSCSPISGHRSVSWYQQTPGQGLQFLFEYFSETQRNKGNFPGRFSGRQFSNSRSEMNVSTLELGDSALYLCASSVGGSGSYNEQFFGPGTRLTVL.

V usage is TRBV6-6 and J usage is TRBJ2-7, with D possibly being TRBD2 (5 bases). The V end was cut by 2 bases, the J end by 6 bases, with 11 bases between. Germline CDR1 reads MNHNY; CDR2 reads SVGAGI (reference sequence). This CDR3 region has 13 residues. The CDR3 DNA follows: TGTGCCAGCAGTTACGGGCTAGCTGTCGAGCAGTACTTC. Translation: CASSYGLAVEQYF.

This sequence joins TRBV18 and TRBJ2-7, with D possibly TRBD2 on 6 matching bases. Germline V gene sequence: CDR1 KGHSH, CDR2 LQKENI. V was shortened by 8 bases and J by 4 bases, with 18 bases between the two germline ends. This CDR3 has 14 amino acids. This chain's CDR3 is CASAQLASFYEQYF. In nucleotides, the CDR3 is TGTGCCAGCGCCCAACTAGCTTCCTTTTACGAGCAGTACTTC.

There are a few counts of this clone. The chain uses TRBV28 and TRBJ1-1; a possible D gene is TRBD1 (5 bases). Trimming stripped 4 bases from V and 4 bases from J, with 19 bases between. Germline CDR1 MDHEN, CDR2 SYDVKM. The CDR3 covers 16 residues. DNA for the CDR3: TGTGCCAGCAGTTCTAACTCCTGGGGGGATGGCACTGAAGCTTTCTTT. It translates to CASSSNSWGDGTEAFF.

This clone appeared a single time. The chain links TRBV5-4 to TRBJ2-2; possibly TRBD1 for D (5 bases). The CDR3 spans 15 residues. V was clipped by 4 bases and J by 2 bases, with 12 bases between them. Germline V gene data show CDR1 as SGHNT and CDR2 as YYREEE (reference sequence). CDR3 nucleotides: TGTGCCAGCAGCCCCATAGGGGTCAACACCGGGGAGCTGTTTTTT. Translation gives CASSPIGVNTGELFF.

J is TRBJ2-7 and V is TRBV28; 9 bases agree with TRBD2. The trim removed 7 bases at V and 4 bases at J, leaving 8 bases unmatched. This CDR3 is built from 14 residues. Germline lookup yields CDR1 MDHEN and CDR2 SYDVKM. The CDR3 DNA reads as TGTGCCAGCAATCTTAGCGGGAGAGGTTACGAGCAGTACTTC. Translated: CASNLSGRGYEQYF.

The rearrangement joins TRBV2 to TRBJ1-2, with TRBD1 matching over 8 bases. Trimming removed 6 bases from V and 8 bases from J; junction bases left unmatched: 11. CDR1 and CDR2 (germline): SNHLY, FYNNEI. The CDR3 spans 14 residues. CDR3 protein: CASSRQGKTQGYTF. The CDR3 DNA sequence: TGTGCCAGCAGCCGACAGGGGAAGACGCAGGGCTACACCTTC.

The chain has TRBV1 and TRBJ2-5; the DNA was not used to check the table's D call, TRBD2. TRBV1 has pseudogene status. The CDR3 runs to 16 residues. The CDR3 DNA reads TGCACCAGCAGCCTTCAGCGGGGGTTACCGTCGAAGACCCAGTACTTC. Translated, it gives CTSSLQRGLPSKTQYF.

The rearrangement joins TRBV18 to TRBJ1-1, with 7 bases identical to TRBD1. V lost 3 bases and J lost 7; bases outside the gene matches: 5. The CDR3 length is 13 residues. The germline CDR1 and CDR2 sequences are KGHSH and LQKENI. The CDR3 sequence is CASSPTRDSEAFF. The CDR3 DNA follows: TGTGCCAGCTCACCCACTCGGGACAGTGAAGCTTTCTTT.

The chain links TRBV29-1 to TRBJ2-7; 7 bases match TRBD1. The CDR3 totals 11 residues. Germline assignment: CDR1 SQVTM and CDR2 ANQGSEA. J gave up 3 bases and V 7 bases, and 3 bases lay outside the gene matches. This CDR3 reads CSGRTGYEQYF. The CDR3 nucleotides are TGCAGCGGTAGGACAGGCTACGAGCAGTACTTC.

On this clone itself: One end of the junction varies from germline; a read error may be responsible. V and J are TRBV7-9 and TRBJ2-2; D is perhaps TRBD2 (5 bases). This CDR3 has 14 amino acids. The germline CDR1 and CDR2 sequences are SEHNR and FQNEAQ (reference sequence). CDR3 in DNA: TGTGCCAGCAGCTTATTCGGAGGCACCAGGGAGCTGTTTTTT. Translating gives CASSLFGGTRELFF.

This sequence joins TRBV11-2 and TRBJ2-2, with 9 bases that match TRBD1. This CDR3 has 15 amino acids. Looked up from germline, CDR1 is SGHAT and CDR2 is FQNNGV. With 6 bases clipped from V and 7 bases from J, the junction kept 9 bases outside the gene matches. Written as DNA, the CDR3 is TGTGCCAGCAGATCGATAGGACAGGGGTTCGGGGAGCTGTTTTTT. Translating gives CASRSIGQGFGELFF. The variable domain in full, completed from reference TRBV11-2 and TRBJ2-2, reads EAGVAQSPRYKIIEKRQSVAFWCNPISGHATLYWYQQILGQGPKLLIQFQNNGVVDDSQLPKDRFSAERLKGVDSTLKIQPAKLEDSAVYLCASRSIGQGFGELFFGEGSRLTVL.

This chain connects TRBV29-1 to TRBJ2-4; perhaps TRBD1 as D (5 bases). Trimming left V 6 bases short and J 1 base short, with 10 bases between. The CDR3 sequence is 13 residues long. CDR1 and CDR2 from the germline V gene are SQVTM and ANQGSEA. The CDR3 loop reads CSVWTSAKNIQYF. CDR3 nucleotides: TGCAGCGTCTGGACATCGGCCAAAAACATTCAGTACTTC.

The genes are TRBV5-1 and TRBJ2-3; weak D call: TRBD2 (5 bases). The CDR3 length is 15 residues. The V end was cut by 5 bases, the J end by 0 bases, with 13 bases between. CDR1 is SGHRS and CDR2 is YFSETQ in the germline V gene. The CDR3 spells CASRERAVSTDTQYF. The CDR3 nucleotides are TGCGCCAGCAGGGAACGAGCGGTCAGCACAGATACGCAGTATTTT.

V gene TRBV5-1 combines with J gene TRBJ1-4; D not certain. The CDR3 covers 15 residues. The V end was cut by 0 bases, the J end by 6 bases, with 12 bases between. In germline, CDR1 is SGHRS, CDR2 YFSETQ. CDR3 sequence (DNA): TGCGCCAGCAGCTTGGGGCCACAAGAATATGAAAAACTGTTTTTT. Its translation is CASSLGPQEYEKLFF.

The chain carries TRBV5-1 and TRBJ2-5, with 7 bases aligning to TRBD2. Germline loops: CDR1 SGHRS, CDR2 YFSETQ. V gave up 4 bases and J gave up 5 bases; unmatched junction bases: 11. There are 15 residues in the CDR3. DNA for the CDR3: TGCGCCAGCAGCCTCCGGGCCGGGAGGCGGGAGACCCAGTACTTC. This gives the protein CASSLRAGRRETQYF.

This chain joins TRBV9 and TRBJ2-2; maybe TRBD2 (6 bases). CDR1 is SGDLS and CDR2 is YYNGEE in the germline V gene. The V end was cut by 2 bases, the J end by 2 bases, with 10 bases between. The CDR3 is 15 amino acids. CDR3 in DNA: TGTGCCAGCAGCGTCACCGGGGGAAACACCGGGGAGCTGTTTTTT. Translating it yields CASSVTGGNTGELFF.

In its sample, this clone was seen a few times. This rearrangement joins TRBV10-2 to TRBJ1-1; D gene uncertain. The V and J ends lost 6 bases and 1 base respectively, with 15 bases between them. Per germline, CDR1 WSHSY and CDR2 SAAADI. The CDR3 loop spans 15 amino acids. The CDR3: CASRARTGKNTEAFF. For the CDR3, the DNA is TGCGCCAGCAGAGCTCGGACGGGGAAGAACACTGAAGCTTTCTTT.

V is TRBV7-3 and J is TRBJ2-2; D not resolved. In germline, CDR1 is SGHTA, CDR2 FQGTGA. V was clipped by 2 bases and J by 2 bases, with 6 bases between them. The CDR3 covers 14 residues. The CDR3 region has the DNA TGTGCCAGCAGCTTACAACTTAACACCGGGGAGCTGTTTTTT. It encodes CASSLQLNTGELFF.

The chain links TRBV18 to TRBJ2-2, with no clear D. This CDR3 region has 15 residues. Germline V lookup: CDR1 KGHSH, CDR2 LQKENI. The ends were cut back, 5 bases at V and 1 base at J, with 11 bases in the middle. The CDR3 loop is CASSARFGNTGELFF. CDR3 nucleotide sequence: TGTGCCAGCTCAGCACGGTTCGGGAACACCGGGGAGCTGTTTTTT.

CDR3 region: CASSEGRANQPQHF. The CDR3 DNA reads as TGTGCCAGCAGTGAAGGGAGGGCCAATCAGCCCCAGCATTTT. The chain employs TRBV2 and TRBJ1-5; D gene uncertain. The V end was cut by 1 base, the J end by 3 bases, with 7 bases between. The CDR3 has 14 residues. Per the germline V gene, CDR1 is SNHLY and CDR2 is FYNNEI.

This CDR3 is CASSAVASEPYNEQFF. The CDR3 DNA is TGTGCCAGCAGTGCTGTCGCTTCTGAGCCTTACAATGAGCAGTTCTTC. The V gene is TRBV5-4, the J gene TRBJ2-1; unclear D gene. This CDR3 contains 16 residues. Per the germline V gene, CDR1 is SGHNT and CDR2 is YYREEE (reference sequence). V lost 5 bases, J lost 4 bases, and 19 bases lay in between.

V and J are TRBV7-3 and TRBJ1-1; D may be TRBD1 (5 bases). Trimming took off 4 bases at V and 1 base at J, with 7 bases between the two ends. CDR1 is SGHTA and CDR2 is FQGTGA in the germline V gene. The CDR3 is 13 residues long. CDR3 nucleotide sequence: TGTGCCAGCAGCTCGGGGGGGAACACTGAAGCTTTCTTT. It encodes CASSSGGNTEAFF.

This chain links TRBV5-1 with TRBJ2-2; 8 nucleotides line up with TRBD1. The junction had 4 bases not matched to a gene; V was cut back by 0 bases and J by 0 bases. This CDR3 spans 17 amino acids. Germline V gene lookup returns CDR1 SGHRS and CDR2 YFSETQ. CDR3 sequence: CASSLGHRGANTGELFF. As DNA, the CDR3 is TGCGCCAGCAGCTTGGGCCACAGGGGGGCGAACACCGGGGAGCTGTTTTTT.